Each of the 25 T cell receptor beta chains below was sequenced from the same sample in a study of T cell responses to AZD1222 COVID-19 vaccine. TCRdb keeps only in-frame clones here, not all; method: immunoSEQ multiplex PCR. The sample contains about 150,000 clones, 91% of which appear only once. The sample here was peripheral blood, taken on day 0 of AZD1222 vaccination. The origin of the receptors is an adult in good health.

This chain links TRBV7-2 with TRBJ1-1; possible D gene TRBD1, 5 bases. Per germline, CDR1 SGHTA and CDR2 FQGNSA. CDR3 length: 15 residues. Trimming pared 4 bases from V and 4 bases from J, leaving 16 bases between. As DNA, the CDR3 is TGTGCCAGCAGCTACCAGGGCGGAGGGAGCACTGAAGCTTTCTTT. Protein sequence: CASSYQGGGSTEAFF.

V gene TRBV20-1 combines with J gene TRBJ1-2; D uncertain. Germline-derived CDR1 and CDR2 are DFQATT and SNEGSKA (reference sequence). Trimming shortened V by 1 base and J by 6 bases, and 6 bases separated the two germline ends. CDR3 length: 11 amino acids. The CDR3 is CSARGFHGYTF. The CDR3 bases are TGCAGTGCTAGAGGGTTCCATGGCTACACCTTC.

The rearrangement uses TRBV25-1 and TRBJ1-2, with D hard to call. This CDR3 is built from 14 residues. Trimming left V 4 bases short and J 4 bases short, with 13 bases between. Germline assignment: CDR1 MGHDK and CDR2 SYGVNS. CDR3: CASSGRDLLYGYTF. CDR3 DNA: TGTGCCAGCAGTGGACGGGATCTACTCTATGGCTACACCTTC.

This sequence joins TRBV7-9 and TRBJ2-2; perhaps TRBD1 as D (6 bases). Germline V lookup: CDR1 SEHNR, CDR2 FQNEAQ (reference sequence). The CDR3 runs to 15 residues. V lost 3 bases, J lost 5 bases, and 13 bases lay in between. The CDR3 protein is CASSLRGSGTGELFF. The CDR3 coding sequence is TGTGCCAGCAGCTTGAGGGGGTCGGGTACCGGGGAGCTGTTTTTT.

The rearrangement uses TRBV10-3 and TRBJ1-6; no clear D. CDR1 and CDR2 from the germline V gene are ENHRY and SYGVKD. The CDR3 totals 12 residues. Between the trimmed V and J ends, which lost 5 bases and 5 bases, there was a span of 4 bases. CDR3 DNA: TGTGCCATCAGTCCTAATAATTCACCCCTCCACTTT. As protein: CAISPNNSPLHF.

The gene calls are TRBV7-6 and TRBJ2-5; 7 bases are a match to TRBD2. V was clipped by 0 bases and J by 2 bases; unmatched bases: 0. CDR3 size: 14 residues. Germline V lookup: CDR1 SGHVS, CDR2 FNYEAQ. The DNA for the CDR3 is TGTGCCAGCAGCTTAGCGGGAGGGCAAGAGACCCAGTACTTC. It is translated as CASSLAGGQETQYF.

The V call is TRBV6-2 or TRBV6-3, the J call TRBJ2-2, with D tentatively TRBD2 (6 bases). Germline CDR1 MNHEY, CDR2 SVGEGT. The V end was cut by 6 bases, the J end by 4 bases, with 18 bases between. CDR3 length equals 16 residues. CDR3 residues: CASRPGRFLGTGELFF. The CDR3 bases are TGTGCCAGCAGACCTGGGAGGTTCTTGGGCACCGGGGAGCTGTTTTTT.

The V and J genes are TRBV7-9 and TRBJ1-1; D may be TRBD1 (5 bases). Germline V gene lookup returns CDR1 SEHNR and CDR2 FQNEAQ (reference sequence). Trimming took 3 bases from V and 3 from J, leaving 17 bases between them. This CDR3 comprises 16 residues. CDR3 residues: CASSLFPAGADTEAFF. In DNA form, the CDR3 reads TGTGCCAGCAGCTTGTTCCCCGCTGGGGCGGACACTGAAGCTTTCTTT.

CDR3 DNA: TGTGCCAGCAGCTCAGGGGGCCGTCAAGAGACCCAGTACTTC. This sequence encodes CASSSGGRQETQYF. The genes are TRBV7-3 and TRBJ2-5; 8 bases match TRBD1. This CDR3 region has 14 residues. CDR1 and CDR2 from the germline V gene are SGHTA and FQGTGA. The V gene end was trimmed by 4 bases and the J gene end by 2 bases; junction bases not matched to a gene: 3.

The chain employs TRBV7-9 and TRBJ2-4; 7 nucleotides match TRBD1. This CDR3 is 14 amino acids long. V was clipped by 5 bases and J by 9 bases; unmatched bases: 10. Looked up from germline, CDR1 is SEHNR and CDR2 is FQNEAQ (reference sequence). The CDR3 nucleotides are TGTGCCAGCAGCCCTGACAGGGTGGTAGGCATTCAGTACTTC. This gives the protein CASSPDRVVGIQYF.

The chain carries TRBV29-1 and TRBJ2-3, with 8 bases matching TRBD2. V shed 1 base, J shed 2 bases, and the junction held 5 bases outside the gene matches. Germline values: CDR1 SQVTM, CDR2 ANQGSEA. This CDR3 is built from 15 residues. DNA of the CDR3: TGCAGCGTTGAAGGTCGGGAGGGCCTCACAGATACGCAGTATTTT. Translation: CSVEGREGLTDTQYF.

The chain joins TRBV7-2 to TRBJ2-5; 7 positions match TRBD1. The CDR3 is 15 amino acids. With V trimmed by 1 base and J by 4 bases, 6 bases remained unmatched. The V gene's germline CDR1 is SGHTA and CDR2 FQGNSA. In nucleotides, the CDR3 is TGTGCCAGCAGCTTAGAGCCCGGGGACAGAGAGACCCAGTACTTC. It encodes CASSLEPGDRETQYF.

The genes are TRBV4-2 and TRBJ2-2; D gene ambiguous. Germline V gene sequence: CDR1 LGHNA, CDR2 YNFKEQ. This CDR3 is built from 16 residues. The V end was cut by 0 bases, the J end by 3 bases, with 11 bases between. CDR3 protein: CASSQEPRYDTGELFF. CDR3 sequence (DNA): TGTGCCAGCAGCCAAGAACCCAGGTACGACACCGGGGAGCTGTTTTTT.

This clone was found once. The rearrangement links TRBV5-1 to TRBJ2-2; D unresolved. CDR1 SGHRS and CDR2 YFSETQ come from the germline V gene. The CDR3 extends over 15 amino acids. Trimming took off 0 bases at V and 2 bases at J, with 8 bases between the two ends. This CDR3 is CASSLARSNTGELFF. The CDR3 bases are TGCGCCAGCAGCTTGGCTCGTTCTAACACCGGGGAGCTGTTTTTT. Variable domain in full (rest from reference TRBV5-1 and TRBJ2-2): KAGVTQTPRYLIKTRGQQVTLSCSPISGHRSVSWYQQTPGQGLQFLFEYFSETQRNKGNFPGRFSGRQFSNSRSEMNVSTLELGDSALYLCASSLARSNTGELFFGEGSRLTVL.

The CDR3 region is CASTPGGRDQPQHF. The CDR3 coding sequence is TGTGCCAGTACCCCTGGCGGGCGGGATCAGCCCCAGCATTTT. This rearrangement joins TRBV19 to TRBJ1-5; D unclear. CDR3 size: 14 residues. Germline V CDR1 and CDR2: LNHDA, SQIVND (reference sequence). Trimming left V 7 bases short and J 5 bases short, with 15 bases between.

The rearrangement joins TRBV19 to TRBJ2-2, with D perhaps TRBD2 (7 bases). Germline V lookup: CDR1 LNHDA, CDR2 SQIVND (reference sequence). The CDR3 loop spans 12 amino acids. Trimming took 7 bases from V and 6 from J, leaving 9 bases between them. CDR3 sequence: CASIGGAGELFF. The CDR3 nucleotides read TGTGCCAGTATAGGGGGGGCCGGGGAGCTGTTTTTT.

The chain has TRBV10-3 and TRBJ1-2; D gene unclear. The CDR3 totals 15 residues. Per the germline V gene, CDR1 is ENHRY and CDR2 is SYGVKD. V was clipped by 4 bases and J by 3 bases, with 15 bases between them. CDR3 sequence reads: CAISGSPDGYYGYTF. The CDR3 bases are TGTGCCATCAGTGGTTCACCGGACGGATACTATGGCTACACCTTC.

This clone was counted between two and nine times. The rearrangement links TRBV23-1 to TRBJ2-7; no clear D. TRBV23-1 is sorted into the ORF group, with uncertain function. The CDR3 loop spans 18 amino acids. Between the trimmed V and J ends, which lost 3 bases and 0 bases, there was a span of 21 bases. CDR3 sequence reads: CASSHPVKGTVSSYEQYF. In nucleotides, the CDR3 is TGCGCCAGCAGTCACCCCGTAAAGGGCACAGTAAGCTCCTACGAGCAGTACTTC.

CDR3: CASSSTGWQETQYF. The DNA for the CDR3 is TGTGCCAGCAGTTCGACAGGGTGGCAAGAGACCCAGTACTTC. The chain is built from TRBV6-5 and TRBJ2-5; 7 bases match TRBD1. The germline CDR1 and CDR2 sequences are MNHEY and SVGAGI. This CDR3 comprises 14 residues. The ends lost 4 bases at V and 2 bases at J; junction bases unmatched: 4.

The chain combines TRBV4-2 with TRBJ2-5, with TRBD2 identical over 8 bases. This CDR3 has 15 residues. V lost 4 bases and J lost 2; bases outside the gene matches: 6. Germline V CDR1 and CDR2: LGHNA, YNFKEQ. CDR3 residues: CASSPSGGMQETQYF. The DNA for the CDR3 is TGTGCCAGCAGCCCGTCGGGGGGGATGCAAGAGACCCAGTACTTC.

The CDR3 loop is CASSDFWGEQFF. The CDR3 nucleotides read TGTGCCAGCAGTGACTTTTGGGGTGAGCAGTTCTTC. The V and J genes are TRBV2 and TRBJ2-1; D gene uncertain. CDR1 and CDR2 (germline): SNHLY, FYNNEI. This CDR3 has 12 amino acids. V gave up 3 bases and J gave up 9 bases, with 9 bases separating them.

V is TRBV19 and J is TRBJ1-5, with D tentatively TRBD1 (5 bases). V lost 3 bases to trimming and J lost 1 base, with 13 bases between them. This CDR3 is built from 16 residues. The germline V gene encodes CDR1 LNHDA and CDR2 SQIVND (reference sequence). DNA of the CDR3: TGTGCCAGTAGTATCAATGGGGGTCGAAGCAATCAGCCCCAGCATTTT. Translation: CASSINGGRSNQPQHF.

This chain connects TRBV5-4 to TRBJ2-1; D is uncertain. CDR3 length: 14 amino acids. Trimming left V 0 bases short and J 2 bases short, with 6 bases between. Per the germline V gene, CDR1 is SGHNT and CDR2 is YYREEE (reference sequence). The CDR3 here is CASSLAPAYNEQFF. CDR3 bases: TGTGCCAGCAGCTTGGCCCCAGCCTACAATGAGCAGTTCTTC.

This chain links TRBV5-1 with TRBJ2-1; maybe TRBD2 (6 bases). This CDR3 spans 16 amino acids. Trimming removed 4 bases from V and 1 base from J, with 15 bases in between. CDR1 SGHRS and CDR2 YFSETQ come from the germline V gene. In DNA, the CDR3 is TGCGCCAGCAGCGTACTCCCGGGAGATTCCTACAATGAGCAGTTCTTC. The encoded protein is CASSVLPGDSYNEQFF. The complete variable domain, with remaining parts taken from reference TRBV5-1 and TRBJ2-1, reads KAGVTQTPRYLIKTRGQQVTLSCSPISGHRSVSWYQQTPGQGLQFLFEYFSETQRNKGNFPGRFSGRQFSNSRSEMNVSTLELGDSALYLCASSVLPGDSYNEQFFGPGTRLTVL.

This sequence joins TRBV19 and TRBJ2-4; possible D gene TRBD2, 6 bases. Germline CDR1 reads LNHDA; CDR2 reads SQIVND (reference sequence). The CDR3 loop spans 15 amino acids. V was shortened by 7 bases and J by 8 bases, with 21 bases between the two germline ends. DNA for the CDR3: TGTGCCAGTACCGCGGGGCGCGCTCGGTCGGACATTCAGTACTTC. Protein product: CASTAGRARSDIQYF.